The TCR beta chain under discussion was sequenced for a study of blood T cell repertoires in COVID-19. Study-wide background: The United States, Italy and Spain supplied acute and convalescent COVID-19 samples. T cells, B-cell-depleted T cells, or PBMCs supplied cDNA or gDNA.

The germline V gene has CDR1 KGHSH and CDR2 LQKENI. This CDR3 is 15 amino acids long. V lost 3 bases, J lost 1 base, and 5 bases stayed unmatched. Seattle participants joined during active infection and were tracked over time. Original handling: The assay estimated nucleated cells by amplifying reference gene primers. Clones were read by immunoSEQ multiplex PCR, and TCRdb kept only the in-frame ones, dropping some. That table is the source of V, J and clone size, and D and trimming were worked out from the DNA. Here the sample spans roughly 52,000 clones, roughly 87% being singletons. V is TRBV18 and J is TRBJ1-1; 7 bases align to TRBD1. Sample: peripheral blood. The TCR originated in a man aged 40-49 years with COVID-19, enrolled during active disease. In DNA, the CDR3 is TGTGCCAGCTCACCCGAGGGACAGACGAACACTGAAGCTTTCTTT. Protein: CASSPEGQTNTEAFF. Combining the CDR3 with reference TRBV18 and TRBJ1-1 gives the whole variable domain NAGVMQNPRHLVRRRGQEARLRCSPMKGHSHVYWYRQLPEEGLKFMVYLQKENIIDESGMPKERFSAEFPKEGPSILRIQQVVRGDSAAYFCASSPEGQTNTEAFFGQGTRLTVV.